The 19 T cell receptor beta chains below were found in one sample sequenced in a study of metastatic and nonmetastatic thyroid tumors. From the PCR reads, TCRdb re-called clones with MiXCR. Of 50,000 or so clones listed, 24% are singletons. Not a single patient had been given any form of treatment at any point before undergoing thyroid surgery. The sample taken for sequencing was blood. The source of these receptors is a male donor with papillary thyroid cancer or a benign thyroid nodule (not recorded which). Some clones in this sample may be carry-over from other donors' samples.

The table lists this clone with many counts. The chain recombines TRBV19 with TRBJ2-1; 8 nucleotides match TRBD1. CDR3 length: 16 residues. Losses at the gene ends were 7 bases for V and 4 bases for J; bases not matched to a gene: 12. The V gene's germline CDR1 is LNHDA and CDR2 SQIVND (reference sequence). CDR3 DNA sequence: TGTGCCAGTACCCCAACCGGGACAGGACTTTACAATGAGCAGTTCTTC. Translated: CASTPTGTGLYNEQFF. The full variable domain, with the rest looked up from reference TRBV19 and TRBJ2-1, is DGGITQSPKYLFRKEGQNVTLSCEQNLNHDAMYWYRQDPGQGLRLIYYSQIVNDFQKGDIAEGYSVSREKKESFPLTVTSAQKNPTAFYLCASTPTGTGLYNEQFFGPGTRLTVL.

Concerning this clone: Its ends do not fully match the called genes, so a read error is possible. Other DNA sequences in this sample translate to the same CDR3. This chain uses TRBV5-1 with TRBJ2-7; 7 nucleotides align to TRBD1. The CDR3 runs 16 residues. Germline V CDR1 and CDR2: SGHRS, YFSETQ. The CDR3 loop is CASSLETGANSYERYF. The DNA for the CDR3 is TGTGCCAGCAGCCTGGAAACAGGGGCCAACTCCTACGAGCGGTACTTC. Full variable domain (remainder filled in from reference TRBV5-1 and TRBJ2-7): KAGVTQTPRYLIKTRGQQVTLSCSPISGHRSVSWYQQTPGQGLQFLFEYFSETQRNKGNFPGRFSGRQFSNSRSEMNVSTLELGDSALYLCASSLETGANSYERYFGPGTRLTVT.

This clone qualifies as medium-sized. The rearrangement joins TRBV12-3 or TRBV12-4 to TRBJ1-1; D remains ambiguous. The CDR3 length is 13 residues. The V gene lost 2 bases and the J gene lost 1 base, with 5 bases spanning the gap. This CDR3 is CASSLFGNTEAFF. DNA for the CDR3: TGTGCCAGCAGTTTATTTGGGAACACTGAAGCTTTCTTT.

The genes are TRBV14 and TRBJ2-3, with D unclear. The V gene's germline CDR1 is SGHDN and CDR2 FVKESK. V shed 0 bases and J shed 3 bases, with 7 bases lying between them. The CDR3 consists of 14 residues. The CDR3 bases are TGTGCCAGCAGCCAAGATCAGGAGACAGATACGCAGTATTTT. This gives the protein CASSQDQETDTQYF.

V is TRBV6-1 and J is TRBJ2-7; D might be TRBD1 (6 bases). Trimming took off 7 bases at V and 2 bases at J, with 15 bases between the two ends. Germline V gene sequence: CDR1 MNHNS, CDR2 SASEGT. The CDR3 sequence is 14 residues long. The CDR3 DNA is TGTGCCAGCAACTGGGAACAGGGCGCCTACGAGCAGTACTTC. As protein: CASNWEQGAYEQYF.

This clone was picked up many times. The chain recombines TRBV20-1 with TRBJ2-7; the D gene could be TRBD1 or TRBD2 (5 bases each). Germline CDR1 DFQATT, CDR2 SNEGSKA (reference sequence). Trimming took off 6 bases at V and 7 bases at J, with 22 bases between the two ends. CDR3 length: 14 residues. This CDR3 reads CSAKWDLKASEQYF. CDR3 sequence (DNA): TGCAGTGCCAAATGGGACCTTAAGGCGTCTGAGCAGTACTTC.

This clone showed up many times. The chain carries TRBV19 and TRBJ2-1; maybe TRBD2 (6 bases). The CDR3 has 16 residues. Germline CDR1 and CDR2: LNHDA and SQIVND (reference sequence). Trimming took 6 bases from V and 2 from J, leaving 17 bases between them. CDR3 sequence (DNA): TGTGCCAGTAGCATCGGTGGAGCGGGCCCCTACAATGAGCAGTTCTTC. Residues: CASSIGGAGPYNEQFF.

This clone was recorded many times. The chain carries TRBV5-1 and TRBJ2-1; tentatively, D is TRBD1 or TRBD2 (5 bases each). The V end lost 0 bases, the J end lost 2 bases, and 12 bases lay between the germline ends. The CDR3 is 16 residues long. Germline CDR1 is SGHRS and CDR2 is YFSETQ. The CDR3 is CASSLVGTRPYNEQFF. For the CDR3, the DNA is TGCGCCAGCAGCTTGGTTGGGACGCGGCCCTACAATGAGCAGTTCTTC.

This chain uses TRBV6-4 with TRBJ2-1, with TRBD1 as a possible D gene (6 bases). The germline gives CDR1 MRHNA, CDR2 SNTAGT. The CDR3 is 14 residues long. Trimming pared 3 bases from V and 10 bases from J, leaving 16 bases between. In DNA, the CDR3 is TGTGCCAGCAGTGAGAAGGGGGAGAGAGGGGAGCAGTTCTTC. Protein product: CASSEKGERGEQFF.

This clone ranks as medium-sized. The chain carries TRBV18 and TRBJ1-6, with D hard to call. This CDR3 comprises 14 residues. V was trimmed by 4 bases and J by 5 bases, leaving 9 bases between them. Per the germline V gene, CDR1 is KGHSH and CDR2 is LQKENI. This chain's CDR3 is CASSRISNNSPLHF. The CDR3 DNA sequence: TGTGCCAGCTCACGGATAAGCAATAATTCACCCCTCCACTTT.

By share of the sample, this clone is medium-sized. J is TRBJ1-6 and V is TRBV18; 11 bases line up with TRBD1. With 3 bases clipped from V and 10 bases from J, the junction kept 2 bases outside the gene matches. The V gene's germline CDR1 is KGHSH and CDR2 LQKENI. The CDR3 totals 14 residues. In DNA, the CDR3 is TGTGCCAGCTCACCGGGACAGGGGGTGTCACCCCTCCACTTT. Its protein product is CASSPGQGVSPLHF. Using reference TRBV18 and TRBJ1-6 for the parts outside the CDR3, the full variable domain is NAGVMQNPRHLVRRRGQEARLRCSPMKGHSHVYWYRQLPEEGLKFMVYLQKENIIDESGMPKERFSAEFPKEGPSILRIQQVVRGDSAAYFCASSPGQGVSPLHFGNGTRLTVT.

There are many counts of this clone. The gene calls are TRBV11-2 and TRBJ1-1; D may be TRBD1 (6 bases). The germline V and J ends were trimmed by 2 bases and 1 base, with 23 bases remaining between them. The CDR3 totals 19 residues. Germline V gene data show CDR1 as SGHAT and CDR2 as FQNNGV. CDR3 in DNA: TGTGCCAGCAGCTTATTCAGCGGGACAAAAATCAAGTGGAACACTGAAGCTTTCTTT. Its protein product is CASSLFSGTKIKWNTEAFF.

This clone was seen only a few times. CDR3 loop: CASSERGEYEQYF. The CDR3 DNA follows: TGTGCCAGCAGTGAGAGGGGCGAGTACGAGCAGTACTTC. The V gene is TRBV25-1, the J gene TRBJ2-7; either TRBD1 or TRBD2 may supply D (5 bases each). The length of the CDR3 is 13 residues. Germline loops: CDR1 MGHDK, CDR2 SYGVNS. The germline V and J ends were trimmed by 3 bases and 4 bases, with 10 bases remaining between them.

This clone was recorded at least ten times. The J gene is TRBJ1-3, the V gene TRBV9, with 9 bases fitting TRBD1. CDR3 length equals 18 residues. CDR1 is SGDLS and CDR2 is YYNGEE in the germline V gene. The trim removed 3 bases at V and 0 bases at J, leaving 10 bases unmatched. CDR3 residues: CASSAGQGSSVSGNTIYF. In DNA form, the CDR3 reads TGTGCCAGCAGCGCTGGACAGGGGTCGTCGGTCTCTGGAAACACCATATATTTT.

To note about this clone: A much larger clone sits a single nucleotide away, making a read error possible. The rearrangement uses TRBV20-1 and TRBJ2-3; TRBD2 might be the D (5 bases). Germline CDR1 reads DFQATT; CDR2 reads SNEGSKA (reference sequence). Trimming pared 5 bases from V and 3 bases from J, leaving 15 bases between. The CDR3 loop spans 14 amino acids. The CDR3 sequence: CSAARLSLTDTQYF. In DNA, the CDR3 is TGCAGTGCTGCCCGACTATCGTTGACAGATACGCAGTATTTT.

As for this clone: A read error is possible here, since a much larger clone lies one base away. The V gene is TRBV5-1, the J gene TRBJ2-3, with no clear D. In germline, CDR1 is SGHRS, CDR2 YFSETQ. The CDR3 is 17 residues long. V lost 4 bases and J 0 bases, leaving 18 bases between the germline ends. The CDR3 DNA follows: TGCGCCAGCAGCCACGGGTATGGCATTTCTAGCACAGATACGCAGTATTTT. Protein: CASSHGYGISSTDTQYF.

This clone showed up many times. The gene calls are TRBV6-1 and TRBJ2-2; 11 bases align to TRBD2. V lost 11 bases and J lost 3; bases outside the gene matches: 8. The CDR3 loop spans 15 amino acids. Germline-derived CDR1 and CDR2 are MNHNS and SASEGT. The CDR3 coding sequence is TGTGCCGGGACTAGCGGTTCGGGAGACACCGGGGAGCTGTTTTTT. Protein: CAGTSGSGDTGELFF.

The genes are TRBV20-1 and TRBJ2-7; TRBD2 matches at 14 bases. V was pared by 0 bases and J by 3 bases, with 7 bases of the junction left unmatched. The CDR3 totals 17 residues. Germline loops: CDR1 DFQATT, CDR2 SNEGSKA (reference sequence). The CDR3 is CSARDSSGLAGVYEQYF. The CDR3 region has the DNA TGCAGTGCTAGAGATTCTTCGGGACTAGCGGGAGTCTACGAGCAGTACTTC.

This clone was detected many times. The rearrangement joins TRBV5-1 to TRBJ1-1, with 8 nucleotides matching TRBD1. The CDR3 runs to 13 residues. J gave up 4 bases and V 1 base, and 0 bases lay outside the gene matches. CDR1 SGHRS and CDR2 YFSETQ come from the germline V gene. The CDR3 protein is CASSLTGGTEAFF. DNA of the CDR3: TGCGCCAGCAGCTTGACAGGGGGCACTGAAGCTTTCTTT. Full variable domain (missing parts from reference TRBV5-1 and TRBJ1-1): KAGVTQTPRYLIKTRGQQVTLSCSPISGHRSVSWYQQTPGQGLQFLFEYFSETQRNKGNFPGRFSGRQFSNSRSEMNVSTLELGDSALYLCASSLTGGTEAFFGQGTRLTVV.